This T cell receptor (beta chain) was sequenced for a study of CXCR3-negative and CXCR3-positive naive CD8 T cells (dated by TCRdb to between 2017 and 2020). Some background on the complete study: In total, some 140 million TRB reads were obtained, which works out to roughly 1.5 +/- 0.3 million reads per library. Diversity and physicochemical repertoire analyses covered about a dozen donors pooled from two independent experiments. TRBV-TRBJ cluster analysis included naive subsets from roughly 5 donors and memory cells from 3 donors.

For every CD8+ T cell subset, 300,000 cells were flow-sorted straight into RLT lysis buffer, and each subset was sorted in triplicate. To keep memory contaminants out, a stringent definition of naive CD8+ T cells was applied: CD45RO-CCR7+CD27+CD95-. Standard density gradient centrifugation was used to isolate peripheral blood mononuclear cells from buffy coats. A FACSAria III was used to flow-sort naive CXCR3-negative and CXCR3-positive CD8+ T cells. Total RNA was extracted from sorted cells with an RNeasy Mini Kit. The sequencer listed for this sample is NextSeq 550. The Human TCR Profiling Kit (MiLaboratory) was used to prepare UMI-labeled 5' RACE TRB cDNA libraries. The full amount of extracted RNA was used for cDNA synthesis, and the full amount of resulting cDNA was used for PCR amplification. Libraries were prepared in parallel with an identical number of PCR cycles. On the authors' methods: About 50,000 +/- 10,000 unique UMI-labeled TRB cDNA molecules per library were extracted with MIGEC and MiXCR, with at least two reads per UMI required. On average, each library contained about 40,000 +/- 10,000 functional in-frame TRB CDR3 nucleotide clonotypes without stop codons. Diversity metrics, including normalized Shannon-Wiener and Chao1, were computed in VDJtools after downsampling to 5000 UMI-labeled TRB molecules per sample. VDJtools computed clonotype-size-weighted physicochemical properties of the central five CDR3 residues: interaction energy, strength, volume and Kidera factor 4. Once TCRdb had reprocessed the reads, it stored one entry per CDR3 protein sequence and supplied no DNA. These V and J calls rely on TCRdb rather than the paper's analysis. The sample's table covers approximately 88,000 distinct CDR3 sequences. The top ten hold roughly 1.8% of the sample.

Of note for this clonotype: Its antigen remains unidentified.

Broader findings and caveats from the paper: Because surface CD5, which is linked to self-reactivity in mice, was comparable between the naive subsets, TCR interaction strength was also inferred from TRB CDR3 physicochemical properties. TRB CDR3s from CXCR3-positive naive cells showed higher hydrophobicity (lower Kidera factor 4), lower energy, and higher strength and volume indices than CXCR3-negative naive cells. Both naive subsets had comparably high repertoire diversity, while memory CD8+ T cells had much lower repertoire diversity. Within the same donor, TRBV-TRBJ usage looked similar between naive CXCR3-negative and CXCR3-positive cells, but memory cells had distinct patterns. Because CXCR3 expression was partially decreased after cryopreservation, freshly isolated PBMCs were used for most assays.

CDR1 MNHEY and CDR2 SVGAGI are derived from the germline V gene. The CDR3, cysteine through phenylalanine, is 15 amino acids long. Nucleotide data are not available. Sequencing input: naive CXCR3- CD8+ T cells from blood. The sample's cell subset or site label, decoded: CD45RO-CCR7+CD27+CD95- naive CD8+ T cells lacking CXCR3 (TNR3-). The V gene is TRBV6-5 and the J gene is TRBJ2-2; the TCRdb D gene call, TRBD1, has no DNA to confirm it. The sequence came from a human donor in good health. Some clones in this sample may be carry-over from other donors' samples. The encoded CDR3 is CASSYWDGDTGELFF.